The 10 T cell receptor beta chains below all came from one sample that was sequenced in a study of T cell repertoires in cytomegalovirus infection. TCRdb reprocessed the reads with MiXCR, giving one entry per CDR3 protein. The table has 570,000 or so distinct CDR3 sequences, 35% to 50% seen once; the top ten hold roughly 50%. No antigen has been identified for these receptors. This sample comprised cultured PBMCs, obtained from culture after CMV antigen stimulation. Receptors originate from a human donor in good health (CMV status not recorded). Some clones in this sample may be carry-over from other donors' samples.

The chain uses TRBV10-3 and TRBJ1-6; D remains unclear. The CDR3 is 18 residues long. V lost 3 bases and J lost 7, with 22 bases in between. Germline CDR1 ENHRY, CDR2 SYGVKD. The CDR3 DNA is TGTGCCATCAGTGATTTGCCGGCCGACGGGGTACCAAATTCACCCCTCCACTTT. It encodes CAISDLPADGVPNSPLHF.

Notes on this clonotype: An end of the junction does not agree with germline; a read error may underlie this. The rearrangement uses TRBV7-2 and TRBJ2-3; D not certain. The germline CDR1 and CDR2 sequences are SGHTA and FQGNSA. This CDR3 spans 13 amino acids. CDR3 loop: CATSLGSTDTQYF. In DNA, the CDR3 is TGTGCCACCAGCTTGGGAAGCACAGATACGCAGTATTTT.

This clonotype was picked up a small number of times. This chain joins TRBV7-9 and TRBJ2-1; 9 bases line up with TRBD2. The CDR3 contains 16 residues. With 2 bases clipped from V and 5 bases from J, the junction kept 7 bases outside the gene matches. The germline V gene has CDR1 SEHNR and CDR2 FQNEAQ (reference sequence). CDR3 region: CASSLWGGRAHNEQFF. CDR3 sequence (DNA): TGTGCCAGCAGCTTATGGGGCGGGAGGGCACACAATGAGCAGTTCTTC.

This clonotype was counted between two and nine times. This sequence joins TRBV12-3 or TRBV12-4 and TRBJ2-1, with 7 bases lining up with TRBD1. The CDR3 is 16 amino acids. Germline trimming cut 6 bases from V and 2 bases from J; bases unmatched to any gene: 10. DNA of the CDR3: TGTGCCAGCAGCCGGACAGGCGGTGGCCCCTACAATGAGCAGTTCTTC. Encoded protein: CASSRTGGGPYNEQFF.

The chain employs TRBV2 and TRBJ1-1; D remains ambiguous. Trimming stripped 7 bases from V and 1 base from J, with 10 bases between. CDR3 length equals 13 residues. Germline CDR1 and CDR2: SNHLY and FYNNEI. The CDR3 region is CASTRLGNTEAFF. CDR3 DNA: TGTGCCAGCACCCGGTTGGGGAACACTGAAGCTTTCTTT.

This clonotype has only a few counts. The chain employs TRBV7-6 and TRBJ2-5; a possible D gene is TRBD2 (6 bases). From germline, CDR1 is SGHVS and CDR2 FNYEAQ. The CDR3 runs 16 residues. Trimming left V 5 bases short and J 0 bases short, with 16 bases between. The CDR3 here is CASSPWAGSNQETQYF. The CDR3 nucleotides are TGTGCCAGCAGCCCTTGGGCGGGGTCAAACCAAGAGACCCAGTACTTC.

This chain links TRBV7-2 with TRBJ2-7; maybe TRBD1 (6 bases). V lost 5 bases and J lost 6, with 17 bases in between. CDR1 and CDR2 (germline): SGHTA, FQGNSA. The CDR3 is 14 residues long. The CDR3 region has the DNA TGTGCCAGCAGCCCTGGGGGCCCAGGGCGCGAGCAGTACTTC. Translating it yields CASSPGGPGREQYF.

In this sample, this clonotype turned up a few times. The chain employs TRBV28 and TRBJ1-2; D gene uncertain. The ends were cut back, 8 bases at V and 0 bases at J, with 7 bases in the middle. This CDR3 is 12 amino acids long. Germline assignment: CDR1 MDHEN and CDR2 SYDVKM. CDR3: CASHTANYGYTF. The CDR3 nucleotides read TGTGCCAGCCACACAGCTAACTATGGCTACACCTTC.

This clonotype showed up just a few times. This chain uses TRBV7-6 with TRBJ2-3; D not certain. Germline V gives CDR1 SGHVS, CDR2 FNYEAQ. The CDR3 is made up of 14 amino acids. V was shortened by 5 bases and J by 0 bases, with 9 bases between the two germline ends. The DNA of the CDR3 is TGTGCCAGCAGCGTCATGACTAGCACAGATACGCAGTATTTT. It translates to CASSVMTSTDTQYF.

The table lists this clonotype with a few counts. The chain is built from TRBV10-3 and TRBJ2-3; D gene uncertain. The CDR3 is made up of 11 amino acids. Trimming removed 8 bases from V and 2 bases from J, with 5 bases in between. Germline loops: CDR1 ENHRY, CDR2 SYGVKD. The CDR3 loop is CAISLTDTQYF. The CDR3 bases are TGTGCCATCTCGCTCACAGATACGCAGTATTTT.